These T cell receptor beta chains were read from a single sample in a study of blood T cell repertoires in COVID-19. Sequenced by immunoSEQ multiplex PCR; TCRdb stores in-frame clones only, minus some. Among 200,000 to 250,000 clones listed, about 86% were seen once. The sample was PBMCs or T cells enriched from blood (not recorded which). Source of these receptors: a woman aged 50 to 65 in a cohort exposed to, infected with or recovered from COVID-19 (not recorded which). CDR3s include the opening cysteine and the closing phenylalanine or tryptophan. A D gene is named only where the DNA matches it firmly. Size is stated for part of the rows, as once, few or many counts, or as a class when the clone is expanded.

D gene	V gene	clone size	J gene	CDR3 DNA	CDR3 protein
TRBD1	TRBV4-2	NA	TRBJ2-2	TGTGCCAGCAGCCAGGACAGGGGGCCCGGGGAGCTGTTTTTT	CASSQDRGPGELFF
NA	TRBV3-1/TRBV3-2	NA	TRBJ1-2	TGTGCCAGCAGCCAAGGCCTCAGGAACTATGGCTACACCTTC	CASSQGLRNYGYTF
TRBD1	TRBV6-6	NA	TRBJ2-2	TGTGCCAGCAGTTCGGGACAGGGGGCAACCGGGGAGCTGTTTTTT	CASSSGQGATGELFF
TRBD1	TRBV28	NA	TRBJ1-5	TGTGCCAGCAGTCAACATTCCAGGGGGCGCGGAGGACAGCCCCAGCATTTT	CASSQHSRGRGGQPQHF
NA	TRBV14	NA	TRBJ1-6	TGTGCCAGCAGCCGACCCCTAGGAAGGGGCTTCAGCTCCTATAATTCACCCCTCCACTTT	CASSRPLGRGFSSYNSPLHF
NA	TRBV4-3	NA	TRBJ1-5	TGCGCCAGCAGCCAAGATATGAATCAGCCCCAGCATTTT	CASSQDMNQPQHF
NA	TRBV5-8	NA	TRBJ2-7	TGTGCCAGCAGCTTGTACTCGCCCTACGAGCAGTACTTC	CASSLYSPYEQYF
NA	TRBV7-2	NA	TRBJ2-1	TGTGCCAGCAGCTTAGCAAGGACAAGAGGTGAAGGTGAGCAGTTCTTC	CASSLARTRGEGEQFF
TRBD2	TRBV9	NA	TRBJ2-1	TGTGCCAGCAGCGTAGTTGGCGGGGGGGCTCGGTACAATGAGCAGTTCTTC	CASSVVGGGARYNEQFF
TRBD1	TRBV28	once	TRBJ1-2	TGTGCCAGCAGTTCAGGACAGGTTCACCGAAGCTATGGCTACACCTTC	CASSSGQVHRSYGYTF
NA	TRBV19	NA	TRBJ1-3	TGTGCCAGTAGTATCGGGACACCCTCTGGAAACACCATATATTTT	CASSIGTPSGNTIYF
NA	TRBV18	NA	TRBJ2-5	TGTGCCAGCTCACCCCCCAGTAGCGGAGGAGAGACCCAGTACTTC	CASSPPSSGGETQYF
NA	TRBV11-2	NA	TRBJ1-1	TGTGCCAGCAGCCTTCAGGGTCTGAGTAAAGCTTTCTTT	CASSLQGLSKAFF
NA	TRBV27	NA	TRBJ2-5	TGTGCCAGCAGTTTAAGGACAGCCCAAGAGACCCAGTACTTC	CASSLRTAQETQYF
TRBD1	TRBV18	NA	TRBJ1-1	TGTGCCAGCCGACAGGGAGACACTGAAGCTTTCTTT	CASRQGDTEAFF
NA	TRBV7-9	NA	TRBJ1-2	TGTGCCAGCAGCTTAGGGGGAGGTTATGGCTACACCTTC	CASSLGGGYGYTF
NA	TRBV6-1	once	TRBJ1-2	TGTGCCAGCAGTTTCCCCCACACAGAAAACTATGGCTACACCTTC	CASSFPHTENYGYTF
NA	TRBV7-9	NA	TRBJ1-5	TGTGCCAGCAGCACAGGGAATCAGCCCCAGCATTTT	CASSTGNQPQHF
TRBD1	TRBV11-2	NA	TRBJ2-2	TGTGCCAGCAGCCTGGACAGGTCGGCCGGGGAGCTGTTTTTT	CASSLDRSAGELFF
TRBD2	TRBV5-4	NA	TRBJ2-3	TGTGCCAGCAGCTCCCGGACTAGCGGGACAACAGATACGCAGTATTTT	CASSSRTSGTTDTQYF
TRBD1	TRBV6-2/TRBV6-3	NA	TRBJ2-6	TGTGCCAGCAGCCGAGACAGGGCCGGGGCCAACGTCCTGACTTTC	CASSRDRAGANVLTF
TRBD1	TRBV7-9	NA	TRBJ1-2	TGTGCCAGCAGCCCCGGGACAGGGGGATTGGGCTACACCTTC	CASSPGTGGLGYTF
NA	TRBV6-6	NA	TRBJ2-7	TGTGCCAGCCATGGGAGTAGTCCCGCCGGGTGGGAGCAGTACTTC	CASHGSSPAGWEQYF
NA	TRBV15	NA	TRBJ1-2	TGTGCCACCAGCAGAGGTCCAGGGGATTATGGCTACACCTTC	CATSRGPGDYGYTF
NA	TRBV5-8	NA	TRBJ1-4	TGTGCCAGCAGCCGCGGGGGAACTAATGAAAAACTGTTTTTT	CASSRGGTNEKLFF
TRBD1	TRBV7-9	NA	TRBJ1-1	TGTGCCAGCAGCGCACAGGGGATTGCCACTGAAGCTTTCTTT	CASSAQGIATEAFF
TRBD2	TRBV9	NA	TRBJ2-7	TGTGCCAGCAGCGCTAGCGGGGGCTCCCGGCAGTACTTC	CASSASGGSRQYF
NA	TRBV4-2	NA	TRBJ2-4	TGTGCCAGCAGCCAAGATACGGGACTAGCCAAAAACATTCAGTACTTC	CASSQDTGLAKNIQYF
NA	TRBV7-9	NA	TRBJ1-3	TGTGCCAGCAGCTTTACCGGACAGAAGATAACAACTGGAAACACCATATATTTT	CASSFTGQKITTGNTIYF
NA	TRBV28	NA	TRBJ2-7	TGTGCCAGCGGGCAGTACTCCTACGAGCAGTACTTC	CASGQYSYEQYF
TRBD2	TRBV4-2	NA	TRBJ2-7	TGTGCCAGCAGCCAAGAAAGTACTAGCGGGTCCTCCTTCTCCTACGAGCAGTACTTC	CASSQESTSGSSFSYEQYF
TRBD1	TRBV18	NA	TRBJ1-5	TGTGCCAGCTCACCCATACAGGGGCTTGGCAATCAGCCCCAGCATTTT	CASSPIQGLGNQPQHF
TRBD1	TRBV6-1	NA	TRBJ1-6	TGTGCCAGCAGTGATCCGGGACAGATTACCTCCTATAATTCACCCCTCCACTTT	CASSDPGQITSYNSPLHF
TRBD2	TRBV7-2	NA	TRBJ2-3	TGTGCCAGCAGTTCTAACTCGGGACTAGCAACAGATACGCAGTATTTT	CASSSNSGLATDTQYF
TRBD1	TRBV27	NA	TRBJ1-1	TGTGCCAGCAGTTTATGGGTGGGACAGACTGAAGCTTTCTTT	CASSLWVGQTEAFF
TRBD1	TRBV27	NA	TRBJ1-5	TGTGCCACCGGCCGAACAGGGGGCCTCAATCAGCCCCAGCATTTT	CATGRTGGLNQPQHF
NA	TRBV19	NA	TRBJ1-1	TGTGCCAGTAGTATAGTGCCGGGTTCGGACACTGAAGCTTTCTTT	CASSIVPGSDTEAFF
NA	TRBV6-5	NA	TRBJ1-1	TGTGCCAGCACATTAGGGGTGAGCACTGAAGCTTTCTTT	CASTLGVSTEAFF
NA	TRBV7-2	NA	TRBJ2-5	TGTGCCAGCAGCTTAGCAGCGGGACAAGGTCCCCCGAAGTTTGTCTTGGGGGAGACCCAGTACTTC	CASSLAAGQGPPKFVLGETQYF